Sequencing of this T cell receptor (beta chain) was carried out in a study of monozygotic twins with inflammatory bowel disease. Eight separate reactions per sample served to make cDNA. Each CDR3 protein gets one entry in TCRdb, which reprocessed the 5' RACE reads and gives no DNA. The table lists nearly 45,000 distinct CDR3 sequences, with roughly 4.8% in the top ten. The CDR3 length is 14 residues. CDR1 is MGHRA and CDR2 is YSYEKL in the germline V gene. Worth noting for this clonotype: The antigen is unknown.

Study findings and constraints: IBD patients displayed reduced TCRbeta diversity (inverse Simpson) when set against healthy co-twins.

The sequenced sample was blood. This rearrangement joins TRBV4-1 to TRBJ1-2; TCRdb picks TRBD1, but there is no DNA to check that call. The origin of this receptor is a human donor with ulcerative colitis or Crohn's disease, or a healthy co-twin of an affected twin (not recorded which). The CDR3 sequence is CASSQEQGSYGYTF.